What follows describes a single T cell receptor (beta chain). TCR beta chains were sequenced at survey level with immunoSEQ. Generated by immunoSEQ multiplex PCR, the TCRdb table keeps only in-frame clones and is missing some. There are 55,000 to 70,000 clones in the sample; 85% to 95% occur only once, and 3.5% to 5.5% lies in the top ten. Sequenced: PBMCs. This TCR was sampled from a man aged 40-55 years with rheumatoid arthritis.

The CDR3 DNA reads as TGCGCCAGCAGCTTGTTCGGGACAGTTCAAGAGACCCAGTACTTC. It is translated as CASSLFGTVQETQYF. This sequence joins TRBV5-1 and TRBJ2-5; 7 bases agree with TRBD1. The CDR3 is 15 amino acids. The ends lost 1 base at V and 2 bases at J; junction bases unmatched: 5. The V gene's germline CDR1 is SGHRS and CDR2 YFSETQ.